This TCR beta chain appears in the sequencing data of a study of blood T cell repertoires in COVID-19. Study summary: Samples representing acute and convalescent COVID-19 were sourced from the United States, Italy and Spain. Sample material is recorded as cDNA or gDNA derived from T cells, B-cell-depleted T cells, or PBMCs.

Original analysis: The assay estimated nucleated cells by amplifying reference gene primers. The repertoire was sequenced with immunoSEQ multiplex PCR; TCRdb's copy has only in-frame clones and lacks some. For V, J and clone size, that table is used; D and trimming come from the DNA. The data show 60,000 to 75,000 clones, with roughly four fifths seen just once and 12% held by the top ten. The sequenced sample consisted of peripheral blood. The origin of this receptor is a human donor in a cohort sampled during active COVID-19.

The CDR3 region has the DNA TGTGCCAGTAGTCCAGTTGCCTCCTACGAGCAGTACTTC. The encoded protein is CASSPVASYEQYF. The rearrangement joins TRBV19 to TRBJ2-7; D gene ambiguous. Germline V gene lookup returns CDR1 LNHDA and CDR2 SQIVND (reference sequence). The CDR3 loop spans 13 amino acids. V was clipped by 5 bases and J by 0 bases, with 8 bases between them.